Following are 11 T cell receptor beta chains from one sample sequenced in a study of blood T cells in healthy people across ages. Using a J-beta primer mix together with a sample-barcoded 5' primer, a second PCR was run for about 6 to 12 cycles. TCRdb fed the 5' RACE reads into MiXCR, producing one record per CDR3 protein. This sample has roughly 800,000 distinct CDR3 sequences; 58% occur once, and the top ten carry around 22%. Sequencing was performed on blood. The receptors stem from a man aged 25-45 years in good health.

The CDR3 region is CASSYSGTQETQYF. CDR3 DNA sequence: TGTGCCAGCAGTTACTCGGGTACCCAAGAGACCCAGTACTTC. The chain couples TRBV6-6 to TRBJ2-5; D call uncertain. The CDR3 is 14 residues long. CDR1 is MNHNY and CDR2 is SVGAGI in the germline V gene (reference sequence). V was cut by 0 bases and J by 1 base, with 6 bases left in between.

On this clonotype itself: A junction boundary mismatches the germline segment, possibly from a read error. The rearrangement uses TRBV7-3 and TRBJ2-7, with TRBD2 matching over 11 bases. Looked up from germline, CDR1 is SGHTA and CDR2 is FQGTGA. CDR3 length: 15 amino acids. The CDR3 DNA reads TGTGCCAGCAGCTTAGGGACTAGCGGCTCCTCCGAGCAGTACTTC. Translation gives CASSLGTSGSSEQYF. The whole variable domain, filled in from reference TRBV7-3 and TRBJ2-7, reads GAGVSQTPSNKVTEKGKYVELRCDPISGHTALYWYRQSLGQGPEFLIYFQGTGAADDSGLPNDRFFAVRPEGSVSTLKIQRTERGDSAVYLCASSLGTSGSSEQYFGPGTRLTVT.

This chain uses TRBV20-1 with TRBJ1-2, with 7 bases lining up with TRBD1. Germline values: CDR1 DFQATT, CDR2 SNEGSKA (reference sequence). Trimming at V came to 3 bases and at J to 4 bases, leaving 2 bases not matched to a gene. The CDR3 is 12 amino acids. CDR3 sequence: CSARGQIYGYTF. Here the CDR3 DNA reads TGCAGTGCTAGGGGACAGATCTATGGCTACACCTTC.

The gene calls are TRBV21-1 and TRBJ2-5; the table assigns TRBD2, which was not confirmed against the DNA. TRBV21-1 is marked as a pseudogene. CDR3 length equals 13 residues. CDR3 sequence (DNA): TGTGCCAGCAGCAAAGACAGGGCCCGCTGCCAGTACTTC. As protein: CASSKDRARCQYF.

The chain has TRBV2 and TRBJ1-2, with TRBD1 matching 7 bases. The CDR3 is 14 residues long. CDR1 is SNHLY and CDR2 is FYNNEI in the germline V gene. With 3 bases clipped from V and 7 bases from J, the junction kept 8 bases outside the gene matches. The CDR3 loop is CASSEGRQGSGYTF. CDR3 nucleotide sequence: TGTGCCAGCAGTGAGGGGCGACAGGGATCTGGCTACACCTTC.

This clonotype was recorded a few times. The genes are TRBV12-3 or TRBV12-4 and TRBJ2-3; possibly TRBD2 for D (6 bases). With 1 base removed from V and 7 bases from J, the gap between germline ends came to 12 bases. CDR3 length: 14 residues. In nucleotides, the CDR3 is TGTGCCAGCAGTTTAGGAGCGGGCGGGAATACGCAGTATTTT. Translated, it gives CASSLGAGGNTQYF.

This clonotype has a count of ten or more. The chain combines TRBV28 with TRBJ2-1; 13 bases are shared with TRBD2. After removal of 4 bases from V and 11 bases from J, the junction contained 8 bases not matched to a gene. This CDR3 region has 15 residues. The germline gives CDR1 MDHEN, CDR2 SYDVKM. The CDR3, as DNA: TGTGCCAGCAGTTCATCCGGACTAGCGGGAGCGAAGCAGTTCTTC. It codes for CASSSSGLAGAKQFF.

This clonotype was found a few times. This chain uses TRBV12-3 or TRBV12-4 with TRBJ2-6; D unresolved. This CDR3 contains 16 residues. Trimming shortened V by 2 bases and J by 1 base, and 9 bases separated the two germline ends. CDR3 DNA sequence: TGTGCCAGCAGTTTAAGGGTGAGGTCTGGGGCCAACGTCCTGACTTTC. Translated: CASSLRVRSGANVLTF.

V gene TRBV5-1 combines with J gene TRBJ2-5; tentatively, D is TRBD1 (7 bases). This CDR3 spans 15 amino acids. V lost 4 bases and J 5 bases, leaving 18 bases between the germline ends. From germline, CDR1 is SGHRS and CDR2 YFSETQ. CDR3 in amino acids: CASSPTQGRLETQYF. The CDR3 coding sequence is TGCGCCAGCAGCCCGACACAGGGGAGGTTGGAGACCCAGTACTTC.

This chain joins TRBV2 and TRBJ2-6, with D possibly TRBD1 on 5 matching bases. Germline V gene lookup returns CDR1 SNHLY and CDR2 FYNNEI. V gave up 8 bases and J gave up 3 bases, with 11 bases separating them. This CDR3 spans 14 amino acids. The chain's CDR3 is CASHPGYGANVLTF. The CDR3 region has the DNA TGTGCCAGCCACCCAGGGTATGGGGCCAACGTCCTGACTTTC.

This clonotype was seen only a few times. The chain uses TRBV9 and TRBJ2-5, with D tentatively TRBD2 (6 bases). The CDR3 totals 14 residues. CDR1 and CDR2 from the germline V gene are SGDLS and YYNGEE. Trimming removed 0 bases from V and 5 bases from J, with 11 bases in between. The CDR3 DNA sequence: TGTGCCAGCAGCGTAGGGGGCCTAGCGGAGACCCAGTACTTC. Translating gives CASSVGGLAETQYF.